This entry lists 3 T cell receptor beta chains sequenced from one sample in a study of T cells in Graves' hyperthyroidism and ophthalmopathy. The source material, RNA transcripts, was used to amplify TCR beta CDR3 regions. The primer set for the first-round RT-PCR of the TCR CDR3 was HTBI. TCRdb processed the multiplex PCR reads anew with MiXCR; each CDR3 protein has one entry. The sample lists about 610,000 distinct CDR3 sequences; more than 15% were seen once. Input material: blood. Receptors were obtained from a woman in her 40s with Graves' ophthalmopathy.

This chain uses TRBV10-3 with TRBJ2-5; 10 bases agree with TRBD1. Per the germline V gene, CDR1 is ENHRY and CDR2 is SYGVKD. The CDR3 has 16 residues. Trimming removed 7 bases from V and 4 bases from J; junction bases left unmatched: 12. The CDR3 region is CAITDGTGAKSETQYF. The CDR3 bases are TGTGCCATCACCGATGGGACAGGGGCTAAGTCAGAGACCCAGTACTTC.

The chain combines TRBV19 with TRBJ1-6; no reliable D call. Trimming removed 3 bases at V and 8 bases at J, with 14 bases between. CDR3 length: 15 amino acids. The germline CDR1 and CDR2 sequences are LNHDA and SQIVND (reference sequence). CDR3 sequence (DNA): TGTGCCAGTAGTATCGGACGGAGGATACATTCACCCCTCCACTTT. Translation: CASSIGRRIHSPLHF.

This clonotype was detected many times. The chain combines TRBV5-6 with TRBJ1-2, with 7 bases lining up with TRBD1. The V and J ends lost 2 bases and 3 bases, in that order; junction bases with no gene match: 4. Germline CDR1 SGHDT, CDR2 YYEEEE. The CDR3 is made up of 14 amino acids. This CDR3 is CASSLPTGHYGYTF. The CDR3 nucleotides read TGTGCCAGCAGCTTACCGACAGGGCACTATGGCTACACCTTC.